This TCR beta chain derives from a study of T cells in Graves' hyperthyroidism and ophthalmopathy. This clonotype was counted a single time. It may be a read error: a sequence one base away is much more abundant. This CDR3 region has 15 residues. From germline, CDR1 is MDHEN and CDR2 SYDVKM. Amplified TCR beta CDR3 regions came from RNA transcripts. Initially, a first-round RT-PCR of the TCR CDR3 employed the HTBI primer set. Each CDR3 protein is one row after TCRdb ran MiXCR on the multiplex PCR reads. The table records some 300,000 distinct CDR3 sequences, less than 20% of them present only once. The TCR sequence derives from a man aged 45-65 years with Graves' ophthalmopathy. The V gene is TRBV28, the J gene TRBJ2-7; 7 bases line up with TRBD1. TRBJ2-1 explains the end of the DNA better; the J call may be wrong. The sequenced sample consisted of blood. The CDR3 bases are TGTGCCAGCAGTTTCACAACAGGGGATACCTACGAGCAGTTCTTC. Its protein product is CASSFTTGDTYEQFF.